These 3 T cell receptor beta chains share one sample of origin, sequenced in a study of identical twins. One entry per CDR3 protein, called by TCRdb with MiXCR from the 5' RACE reads. This sample has hundreds of thousands of distinct CDR3 sequences, with 5.5% to 8% found just once. These data also featured in a second study, about yellow fever vaccine responses in identical twins.

The sequenced material came from memory (CD45RO+) T cells sorted from blood. The receptors shown here come from a woman aged 18 to 35 in good health.

This chain joins TRBV5-1 and TRBJ1-4, with D possibly matching TRBD1 (6 bases). This CDR3 contains 16 residues. Germline loops: CDR1 SGHRS, CDR2 YFSETQ. The V end was cut by 6 bases, the J end by 0 bases, with 15 bases between. CDR3 amino acids: CASTLRGGATNEKLFF. The CDR3 DNA sequence: TGCGCCAGCACCCTTCGAGGGGGGGCAACTAATGAAAAACTGTTTTTT.

This clonotype was counted at least ten times. The chain links TRBV10-2 to TRBJ2-1; 12 nucleotides agree with TRBD2. V was clipped by 9 bases and J by 0 bases; unmatched bases: 6. This CDR3 has 16 residues. Germline V gene data show CDR1 as WSHSY and CDR2 as SAAADI. Written as DNA, the CDR3 is TGCGCCAGTCGGACTAGCGGGGTGAGCTCCTACAATGAGCAGTTCTTC. Amino acid sequence: CASRTSGVSSYNEQFF.

This clonotype qualifies as large. The gene calls are TRBV10-3 and TRBJ1-3; D is possibly TRBD1 (5 bases). The CDR3 has 14 amino acids. Trimming removed 7 bases from V and 3 bases from J, with 13 bases in between. CDR1 and CDR2 (germline): ENHRY, SYGVKD. The CDR3 DNA is TGTGCCATCATGGGGGAGGCGAGTGGAAACACCATATATTTT. Its translation is CAIMGEASGNTIYF.